One and the same sample provided the 30 T cell receptor beta chains below, sequenced in a study of blood T cell repertoires in COVID-19. Sequenced by immunoSEQ multiplex PCR; TCRdb stores in-frame clones only, minus some. The sample lists 250,000 to 300,000 clones; 90% were seen once. The sample consisted of peripheral blood. Receptors were obtained from a woman in her forties or fifties with COVID-19, enrolled during active disease.

This clone was detected only once. The gene calls are TRBV4-3 and TRBJ1-5; D is possibly TRBD1 (6 bases). The germline V gene encodes CDR1 LGHNA and CDR2 YSLEER. The V and J ends lost 0 bases and 4 bases respectively, with 25 bases between them. This CDR3 has 20 residues. The CDR3: CASSQDAGVSLQGFNQPQHF. CDR3 DNA sequence: TGCGCCAGCAGCCAAGATGCAGGGGTCTCCCTGCAGGGTTTTAATCAGCCCCAGCATTTT.

CDR3 bases: TGTGCCAGCAGTTCCGCAGCGGTCAACTCTGGAAACACCATATATTTT. Amino acids: CASSSAAVNSGNTIYF. The chain has TRBV6-5 and TRBJ1-3; D uncertain. The CDR3 runs to 16 residues. The germline gives CDR1 MNHEY, CDR2 SVGAGI. V lost 4 bases and J 0 bases, leaving 13 bases between the germline ends.

V is TRBV11-2 and J is TRBJ1-3, with a possible D match to TRBD1 (5 bases). Trimming cost V 0 bases and J 2 bases, with 11 bases left between them. Germline CDR1 SGHAT, CDR2 FQNNGV. The CDR3 is made up of 16 amino acids. The CDR3 nucleotides are TGTGCCAGCAGCTTAGATATAGGGGCGGCTGGAAACACCATATATTTT. Translation gives CASSLDIGAAGNTIYF.

The J gene is TRBJ2-5, the V gene TRBV2; TRBD2 might be the D (6 bases). There are 13 residues in the CDR3. The V gene lost 10 bases and the J gene lost 5 bases, with 17 bases spanning the gap. CDR1 is SNHLY, CDR2 FYNNEI, per germline. The CDR3 is CATQEGVGETQYF. The CDR3 DNA sequence: TGTGCCACCCAGGAGGGTGTAGGGGAGACCCAGTACTTC.

This chain joins TRBV7-9 and TRBJ2-3; D might be TRBD1 (5 bases). Trimming removed 5 bases at V and 5 bases at J, with 26 bases between. CDR3 length: 18 residues. Germline CDR1 SEHNR, CDR2 FQNEAQ (reference sequence). This CDR3 reads CASSTQGSVTLWGDTQYF. The CDR3 region has the DNA TGTGCCAGCAGCACCCAGGGAAGTGTGACTCTCTGGGGAGATACGCAGTATTTT.

The chain joins TRBV24-1 to TRBJ1-5; D unclear. The V end lost 4 bases, the J end lost 0 bases, and 12 bases lay between the germline ends. The CDR3 totals 16 residues. The germline gives CDR1 KGHDR, CDR2 SFDVKD. This chain's CDR3 is CATSDSLPGSNQPQHF. CDR3 DNA: TGTGCCACCAGTGACTCCCTTCCGGGTAGCAATCAGCCCCAGCATTTT.

V is TRBV29-1 and J is TRBJ2-2; perhaps TRBD2 as D (5 bases). Per the germline V gene, CDR1 is SQVTM and CDR2 is ANQGSEA. Trimming removed 5 bases from V and 7 bases from J, with 11 bases in between. The CDR3 extends over 12 amino acids. The CDR3 protein is CSVLGRRGELFF. In DNA, the CDR3 is TGCAGCGTTCTTGGGAGACGCGGGGAGCTGTTTTTT.

V and J are TRBV21-1 and TRBJ2-7; the table assigns TRBD1, which was not confirmed against the DNA. TRBV21-1 is a pseudogene segment. The CDR3 covers 13 residues. Written as DNA, the CDR3 is TGTGCCAGCGCAGCAGGGGGCAAGTACGAGCAGTACTTC. This translates into CASAAGGKYEQYF.

J is TRBJ2-2 and V is TRBV9; tentative D call: TRBD2 (6 bases). V shed 1 base and J shed 9 bases, with 19 bases lying between them. This CDR3 has 16 amino acids. Per germline, CDR1 SGDLS and CDR2 YYNGEE. CDR3 DNA sequence: TGTGCCAGCAGCGTAAATTTAGCGGCCCTCGGCCGGGAGCTGTTTTTT. Translating it yields CASSVNLAALGRELFF.

CDR3 residues: CASSQLREYNEQFF. CDR3 coding DNA: TGTGCCAGCAGTCAACTCAGGGAATACAATGAGCAGTTCTTC. The V gene is TRBV27, the J gene TRBJ2-1; a possible D gene is TRBD1 (5 bases). V was clipped by 5 bases and J by 4 bases, with 12 bases between them. This CDR3 spans 14 amino acids. Germline-derived CDR1 and CDR2 are MNHEY and SMNVEV (reference sequence).

The rearrangement links TRBV27 to TRBJ1-3; 7 bases map to TRBD1. With 5 bases clipped from V and 2 bases from J, the junction kept 12 bases outside the gene matches. The CDR3 has 17 residues. The germline V gene has CDR1 MNHEY and CDR2 SMNVEV (reference sequence). Written as DNA, the CDR3 is TGTGCCAGCAGTCCCCGAGACAGGGCCAAGGCTGGAAACACCATATATTTT. As protein: CASSPRDRAKAGNTIYF.

The chain has TRBV16 and TRBJ1-5, with unresolved D. Deletions cut 5 bases from V and 5 bases from J, with 10 bases between. Germline CDR1 KGHSY, CDR2 FQNENV. The CDR3 has 13 amino acids. The CDR3 DNA reads TGTGCCAGCAGCGGCGGCCGACATCAGCCCCAGCATTTT. It yields the protein CASSGGRHQPQHF.

The chain couples TRBV2 to TRBJ1-2; 8 bases fit TRBD1. Trimming took 8 bases from V and 7 from J; bases not matched to a gene: 6. The germline V gene has CDR1 SNHLY and CDR2 FYNNEI. The CDR3 is made up of 12 amino acids. Written as DNA, the CDR3 is TGTGCCAGCGGGGACAGGCTAGGTGGCTACACCTTC. Protein product: CASGDRLGGYTF.

The V and J genes are TRBV19 and TRBJ2-1; 7 nucleotides align to TRBD1. Unmatched junction bases numbered 5, after V lost 6 bases and J lost 9 bases. The CDR3 length is 12 residues. Germline CDR1 is LNHDA and CDR2 is SQIVND (reference sequence). The CDR3 coding sequence is TGTGCCAGTAGCCAACGACAGGGTGAGCAGTTCTTC. Protein sequence: CASSQRQGEQFF.

V is TRBV13 and J is TRBJ1-1; 7 bases line up with TRBD1. Trimming took 4 bases from V and 0 from J; bases not matched to a gene: 5. The germline V gene encodes CDR1 PRHDT and CDR2 FYEKMQ (reference sequence). The CDR3 consists of 15 residues. CDR3 nucleotides: TGTGCCAGCAGCTCGCGGACAGGCGTGAACACTGAAGCTTTCTTT. Amino acids: CASSSRTGVNTEAFF.

Only a few counts were recorded for this clone. V is TRBV19 and J is TRBJ1-6; 7 nucleotides line up with TRBD1. The CDR3 is made up of 14 amino acids. Germline V gene lookup returns CDR1 LNHDA and CDR2 SQIVND (reference sequence). J gave up 7 bases and V 9 bases, and 9 bases lay outside the gene matches. The CDR3 coding sequence is TGTGCCAGCATGCTAGGGACAGAGAATTCACCCCTCCACTTT. Translation: CASMLGTENSPLHF.

This clone has a single count. V usage is TRBV7-9 and J usage is TRBJ1-2; no reliable D call. Per the germline V gene, CDR1 is SEHNR and CDR2 is FQNEAQ (reference sequence). CDR3 length: 14 amino acids. Trimming took off 1 base at V and 4 bases at J, with 10 bases between the two ends. The DNA for the CDR3 is TGTGCCAGCAGCTTAGAGGCAGGAAGCTATGGCTACACCTTC. Translating gives CASSLEAGSYGYTF.

The chain is built from TRBV3-1 (or the pseudogene TRBV3-2) and TRBJ1-6; unclear D gene. The germline V and J ends were trimmed by 1 base and 5 bases, with 9 bases remaining between them. Germline CDR1 LGHDT, CDR2 YNNKEL (reference sequence). There are 15 residues in the CDR3. The CDR3 bases are TGTGCCAGCAGCCAAGCGGGGAGGAATAATTCACCCCTCCACTTT. This codes for CASSQAGRNNSPLHF.

This clone was seen a single time. The chain couples TRBV5-8 to TRBJ1-4; D gene uncertain. Trimming left V 2 bases short and J 5 bases short, with 13 bases between. CDR1 and CDR2 (germline): SGHTS, YDEGEE. This CDR3 has 15 residues. CDR3 sequence reads: CASSFQINTNEKLFF. In DNA form, the CDR3 reads TGTGCCAGCAGCTTCCAGATTAACACGAATGAAAAACTGTTTTTT.

The chain is built from TRBV3-1 (or the pseudogene TRBV3-2) and TRBJ2-5, with a weak D call TRBD1 (5 bases). Germline V gives CDR1 LGHDT, CDR2 YNNKEL (reference sequence). Trimming stripped 2 bases from V and 5 bases from J, with 15 bases between. This CDR3 region has 15 residues. The CDR3: CASSQKGQKGETQYF. CDR3 DNA sequence: TGTGCCAGCAGCCAAAAAGGCCAAAAGGGGGAGACCCAGTACTTC.

The rearrangement links TRBV7-2 to TRBJ1-4; D gene uncertain. Trimming shortened V by 5 bases and J by 7 bases, and 11 bases separated the two germline ends. The germline V gene has CDR1 SGHTA and CDR2 FQGNSA. This CDR3 has 13 amino acids. DNA of the CDR3: TGTGCCAGCAGCCCGAATAGAGGTGAAAAACTGTTTTTT. Its protein product is CASSPNRGEKLFF.

This chain uses TRBV5-8 with TRBJ1-5; TRBD1 might be the D (5 bases). The CDR3 length is 14 residues. The V and J ends lost 5 bases and 6 bases respectively, with 15 bases between them. CDR1 and CDR2 from the germline V gene are SGHTS and YDEGEE. CDR3 nucleotide sequence: TGTGCCAGCAGGGTGGCAGGGTTGGGTCAGCCCCAGCATTTT. Encoded protein: CASRVAGLGQPQHF.

The chain combines TRBV30 with TRBJ1-1; the D gene is possibly TRBD1 (5 bases). V was pared by 2 bases and J by 5 bases, with 12 bases between. The CDR3 sequence is 13 residues long. CDR1 is GTSNPN, CDR2 SVGIG, per germline (reference sequence). The CDR3 region is CAWSPRQSTEAFF. CDR3 DNA sequence: TGTGCCTGGAGTCCGCGACAGAGTACTGAAGCTTTCTTT.

The chain carries TRBV11-1 and TRBJ2-1, with D possibly matching TRBD2 (6 bases). The V and J ends lost 2 bases and 9 bases respectively, with 11 bases between them. Germline values: CDR1 SGHAT, CDR2 FQDESV (reference sequence). CDR3 length equals 13 residues. CDR3 region: CASSLNLGSEQFF. The CDR3 DNA follows: TGTGCCAGCAGCTTAAATCTCGGGAGTGAGCAGTTCTTC.

The chain recombines TRBV6-5 with TRBJ1-3; D is perhaps TRBD1 (6 bases). Germline V gene sequence: CDR1 MNHEY, CDR2 SVGAGI. Trimming cost V 4 bases and J 10 bases, with 11 bases left between them. CDR3 length equals 12 residues. Here the CDR3 DNA reads TGTGCCAGCAGTTCGGGGGGCCGGACCATATATTTT. This encodes CASSSGGRTIYF.

The V call is TRBV7-2, the J call TRBJ2-1, with 9 bases matching TRBD2. J lost 4 bases, V lost 3 bases, and 4 bases had no gene match. CDR1 is SGHTA, CDR2 FQGNSA, per germline. CDR3 length: 15 residues. CDR3 DNA: TGTGCCAGCAGCTTTTCGCTAGCGGGGTACAATGAGCAGTTCTTC. Amino acids: CASSFSLAGYNEQFF.

This clone was detected only once. The chain has TRBV30 and TRBJ1-2; TRBD1 matches at 8 bases. The length of the CDR3 is 12 residues. Germline CDR1 is GTSNPN and CDR2 is SVGIG (reference sequence). The ends lost 3 bases at V and 6 bases at J; junction bases unmatched: 3. For the CDR3, the DNA is TGTGCCTGGAGCAGGGGGCAGGATGGCTACACCTTC. Protein product: CAWSRGQDGYTF.

The rearrangement links TRBV4-2 to TRBJ2-2; a weak D match, TRBD2 (6 bases). The V end was cut by 3 bases, the J end by 4 bases, with 15 bases between. This CDR3 has 16 amino acids. Germline V gene sequence: CDR1 LGHNA, CDR2 YNFKEQ. The CDR3 nucleotides are TGTGCCAGCAGCCAGGGAAGGGACTCCATCACCGGGGAGCTGTTTTTT. It translates to CASSQGRDSITGELFF.

This clone came up once. The J gene is TRBJ1-1, the V gene TRBV11-3; D not certain. The CDR3 has 13 amino acids. Germline CDR1 reads SGHNT; CDR2 reads YENEEA. The V gene lost 7 bases and the J gene lost 6 bases, with 15 bases spanning the gap. In DNA, the CDR3 is TGTGCCAGCACCCCGGAGGGTCTCGCTGAAGCTTTCTTT. Its protein is CASTPEGLAEAFF. The whole variable domain, remainder taken from reference TRBV11-3 and TRBJ1-1, is EAGVVQSPRYKIIEKKQPVAFWCNPISGHNTLYWYLQNLGQGPELLIRYENEEAVDDSQLPKDRFSAERLKGVDSTLKIQPAELGDSAVYLCASTPEGLAEAFFGQGTRLTVV.

The V call is TRBV19, the J call TRBJ2-3; no firm D call. The CDR3 is 13 amino acids. V lost 10 bases to trimming and J lost 0 bases, with 11 bases between them. From germline, CDR1 is LNHDA and CDR2 SQIVND (reference sequence). CDR3 in amino acids: CATSGQSTDTQYF. CDR3 nucleotides: TGTGCCACGTCTGGCCAGAGCACAGATACGCAGTATTTT.